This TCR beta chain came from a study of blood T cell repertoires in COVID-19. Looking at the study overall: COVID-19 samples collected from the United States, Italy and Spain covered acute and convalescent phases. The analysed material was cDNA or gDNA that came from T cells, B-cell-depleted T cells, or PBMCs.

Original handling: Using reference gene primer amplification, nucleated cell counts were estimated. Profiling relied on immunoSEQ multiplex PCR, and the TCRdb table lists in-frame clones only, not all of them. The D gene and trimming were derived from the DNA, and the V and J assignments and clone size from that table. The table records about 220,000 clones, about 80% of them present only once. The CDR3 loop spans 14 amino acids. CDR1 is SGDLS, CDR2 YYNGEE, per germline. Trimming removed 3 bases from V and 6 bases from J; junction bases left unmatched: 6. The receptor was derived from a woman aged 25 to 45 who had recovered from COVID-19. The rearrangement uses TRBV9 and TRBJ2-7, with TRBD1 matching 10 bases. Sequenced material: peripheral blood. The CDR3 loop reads CASSERTGGGEQYF. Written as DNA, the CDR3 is TGTGCCAGCAGCGAGCGGACAGGGGGTGGCGAGCAGTACTTC.